Below are 31 T cell receptor beta chains sequenced from a single sample in a study of T-cell memory formation after mild COVID-19. One entry per CDR3 protein, called by TCRdb with MiXCR from the 5' RACE reads. The sample shows under 300,000 distinct CDR3 sequences, over 15% of them seen only once. Sequencing input: PBMCs or a T cell subset sorted from them (not recorded which). These receptors were taken from a man between 18 and 29 years old who had mild COVID-19 (a few samples of this study predate the infection). Cell type and time point are not known.

This rearrangement joins TRBV4-3 to TRBJ1-4, with D hard to call. The V gene's germline CDR1 is LGHNA and CDR2 YSLEER. V shed 4 bases and J shed 8 bases, with 20 bases lying between them. The CDR3 length is 16 residues. The chain's CDR3 is CASSRVSNGLGEKLFF. In DNA, the CDR3 is TGCGCCAGCAGCCGCGTTTCGAACGGTTTGGGAGAAAAACTGTTTTTT.

This clonotype was recorded a few times. The rearrangement uses TRBV7-2 and TRBJ1-2; TRBD1 matches 8 bases. The trim removed 8 bases at V and 2 bases at J, leaving 7 bases unmatched. CDR3 length: 14 amino acids. Germline V gene data show CDR1 as SGHTA and CDR2 as FQGNSA. CDR3 protein: CASRKQGENYGYTF. CDR3 DNA sequence: TGTGCCAGCCGCAAACAGGGGGAGAACTATGGCTACACCTTC.

This chain connects TRBV18 to TRBJ1-1, with a tentative D call TRBD1 (5 bases). The CDR3 covers 12 residues. Germline CDR1 KGHSH, CDR2 LQKENI. V was pared by 8 bases and J by 1 base, with 8 bases between. The CDR3 protein is CASVQANTEAFF. The CDR3 DNA is TGTGCCAGCGTACAGGCGAACACTGAAGCTTTCTTT.

V gene TRBV29-1 combines with J gene TRBJ2-1; TRBD2 matches 14 bases. This CDR3 is built from 16 residues. Germline CDR1 and CDR2: SQVTM and ANQGSEA. J lost 5 bases, V lost 6 bases, and 9 bases had no gene match. The CDR3, as DNA: TGCAGCGTGAGAAGACTAGCGGGGGGGCAGAACAATGAGCAGTTCTTC. Translating it yields CSVRRLAGGQNNEQFF.

In this sample, this clonotype turned up a few times. The chain links TRBV10-3 to TRBJ1-4; D not certain. Looked up from germline, CDR1 is ENHRY and CDR2 is SYGVKD. The CDR3 consists of 14 residues. Trimming left V 4 bases short and J 1 base short, with 7 bases between. The CDR3 sequence: CAISAVLTNEKLFF. The CDR3 DNA is TGTGCCATCAGTGCGGTATTAACTAATGAAAAACTGTTTTTT.

This clonotype appeared many times. The V call is TRBV5-1, the J call TRBJ2-3, with 7 bases fitting TRBD2. The length of the CDR3 is 16 residues. V shed 0 bases and J 10 bases; nucleotides not matched to a gene: 14. CDR1 SGHRS and CDR2 YFSETQ come from the germline V gene. In DNA, the CDR3 is TGCGCCAGCAGCTTGGGAGTCGGCGGGAGCCCCCTGGCGCAGTATTTT. It specifies CASSLGVGGSPLAQYF.

This clonotype has at least ten counts. The genes are TRBV7-3 and TRBJ1-1, with D possibly matching TRBD1 (6 bases). The CDR3 spans 13 residues. Deletions cut 5 bases from V and 4 bases from J, with 11 bases between. Germline V gene sequence: CDR1 SGHTA, CDR2 FQGTGA. The CDR3 reads CASSGGRGTEAFF. The CDR3 DNA reads as TGTGCCAGCAGCGGGGGGCGCGGCACTGAAGCTTTCTTT.

The chain carries TRBV7-9 and TRBJ1-2; 8 positions agree with TRBD1. With V trimmed by 5 bases and J by 6 bases, 8 bases remained unmatched. This CDR3 comprises 14 residues. Germline V gene sequence: CDR1 SEHNR, CDR2 FQNEAQ (reference sequence). The CDR3 DNA reads TGTGCCAGCAGCCAGCGGACAGGGAGGAATGGCTACACCTTC. This sequence encodes CASSQRTGRNGYTF.

This clonotype has only a few counts. The chain employs TRBV6-1 and TRBJ1-1; D remains ambiguous. This CDR3 region has 15 residues. The V gene's germline CDR1 is MNHNS and CDR2 SASEGT. Between the trimmed V and J ends, which lost 5 bases and 4 bases, there was a span of 17 bases. The CDR3 is CASSPPPPRSTEAFF. In nucleotides, the CDR3 is TGTGCCAGCAGTCCTCCGCCCCCCAGGAGCACTGAAGCTTTCTTT.

This chain uses TRBV19 with TRBJ2-7; either TRBD1 or TRBD2 may supply D (5 bases each). This CDR3 comprises 16 residues. The ends were cut back, 9 bases at V and 6 bases at J, with 27 bases in the middle. The germline V gene has CDR1 LNHDA and CDR2 SQIVND (reference sequence). The CDR3 protein is CASEGTETPINSEQYV. As DNA, the CDR3 is TGTGCCAGCGAGGGGACGGAGACCCCCATTAATAGCGAGCAGTACGTC.

This clonotype was counted a few times. The rearrangement uses TRBV7-2 and TRBJ2-5; 8 bases are a match to TRBD2. The junction had 11 bases not matched to a gene; V was cut back by 1 base and J by 7 bases. Germline loops: CDR1 SGHTA, CDR2 FQGNSA. This CDR3 comprises 16 residues. CDR3 loop: CASSLVARGAGGTQYF. The CDR3 bases are TGTGCCAGCAGCTTAGTTGCGAGGGGCGCGGGGGGGACCCAGTACTTC.

In this sample, this clonotype turned up a few times. This sequence joins TRBV27 and TRBJ2-2; 10 bases map to TRBD2. This CDR3 spans 16 amino acids. The junction had 4 bases not matched to a gene; V was cut back by 5 bases and J by 1 base. Germline V gene sequence: CDR1 MNHEY, CDR2 SMNVEV (reference sequence). CDR3 DNA: TGTGCCAGCAGTATGCGGACTAGCGGGAACACCGGGGAGCTGTTTTTT. Protein product: CASSMRTSGNTGELFF.

The rearrangement uses TRBV4-1 and TRBJ2-3; D is possibly TRBD1 (5 bases). The CDR3 consists of 14 residues. The V gene lost 10 bases and the J gene lost 3 bases, with 17 bases spanning the gap. Germline CDR1 reads MGHRA; CDR2 reads YSYEKL. Here the CDR3 DNA reads TGCGCCACCCGAATTGGGGCCTCGACAGATACGCAGTATTTT. It encodes CATRIGASTDTQYF.

This clonotype was detected only a few times. The rearrangement joins TRBV6-2 or TRBV6-3 to TRBJ2-1, with unresolved D. Germline-derived CDR1 and CDR2 are MNHEY and SVGEGT. V shed 2 bases and J shed 16 bases, with 9 bases lying between them. This CDR3 has 10 amino acids. In nucleotides, the CDR3 is TGTGCCAGCAGTTACGAACAGCTATTCTTC. Encoded protein: CASSYEQLFF.

This clonotype has ten or more counts. The chain is built from TRBV15 and TRBJ2-5; TRBD1 or TRBD2 may be the D gene (5 bases each). The germline CDR1 and CDR2 sequences are LNHNV and YYDKDF (reference sequence). The CDR3 length is 13 residues. Trimming shortened V by 5 bases and J by 5 bases, and 12 bases separated the two germline ends. The CDR3 coding sequence is TGTGCCACCAGCCGGGGCGGTGCCGAGACCCAGTACTTC. Its protein is CATSRGGAETQYF.

This clonotype was observed many times. The chain links TRBV7-9 to TRBJ2-6, with 10 bases that match TRBD1. The CDR3 is 20 residues long. Trimming cost V 10 bases and J 4 bases; bases outside gene matches: 22. Per germline, CDR1 SEHNR and CDR2 FQNEAQ (reference sequence). Here the CDR3 DNA reads TGTGCCATTCTCTCGCGTTCCGGGACAGGGGCGATGAAGGGGGCCAACGTCCTGACTTTC. Protein: CAILSRSGTGAMKGANVLTF.

This clonotype has a count of ten or more. V gene TRBV5-1 combines with J gene TRBJ1-1; the D gene is possibly TRBD1 (5 bases). V shed 0 bases and J shed 3 bases, with 9 bases lying between them. Germline-derived CDR1 and CDR2 are SGHRS and YFSETQ. This CDR3 spans 14 amino acids. CDR3 in DNA: TGCGCCAGCAGCTTGGTAGGGGATGACACTGAAGCTTTCTTT. Its protein is CASSLVGDDTEAFF.

The chain couples TRBV2 to TRBJ1-2, with D possibly matching TRBD1 (6 bases). CDR3 length: 14 residues. Germline loops: CDR1 SNHLY, CDR2 FYNNEI. Trimming stripped 4 bases from V and 4 bases from J, with 13 bases between. CDR3 sequence reads: CASSVTGSSYGYTF. The CDR3 DNA reads TGTGCCAGCAGTGTAACAGGGTCAAGCTATGGCTACACCTTC.

Ten or more counts support this clonotype. V usage is TRBV6-2 or TRBV6-3 and J usage is TRBJ2-6; D call uncertain. The germline gives CDR1 MNHEY, CDR2 SVGEGT. The V end was cut by 6 bases, the J end by 4 bases, with 7 bases between. This CDR3 comprises 13 residues. In nucleotides, the CDR3 is TGTGCCAGCAGGACGGCCGGGGCCAACGTCCTGACTTTC. Encoded protein: CASRTAGANVLTF.

The chain joins TRBV12-3 or TRBV12-4 to TRBJ2-2; TRBD1 might be the D (5 bases). V dropped 0 bases and J dropped 4 bases, with 12 bases sitting between them. CDR3 length: 16 amino acids. CDR3 sequence: CASSLATARTTGELFF. CDR3 coding DNA: TGTGCCAGCAGTTTAGCGACAGCCAGAACCACCGGGGAGCTGTTTTTT.

The genes are TRBV7-2 and TRBJ2-5; TRBD2 might be the D (7 bases). Germline-derived CDR1 and CDR2 are SGHTA and FQGNSA. CDR3 length: 15 amino acids. V gave up 0 bases and J gave up 5 bases, with 13 bases separating them. The CDR3 sequence is CASSLAGGPMETQYF. CDR3 sequence (DNA): TGTGCCAGCAGCTTAGCGGGGGGGCCTATGGAGACCCAGTACTTC.

The CDR3 region has the DNA TGTGCCAGCAGCCAAGATATAAAGCAGCCCCAGCATTTT. Residues: CASSQDIKQPQHF. V usage is TRBV4-2 and J usage is TRBJ1-5; D ambiguous. Germline CDR1 is LGHNA and CDR2 is YNFKEQ. This CDR3 has 13 residues. Trimming removed 0 bases at V and 7 bases at J, with 7 bases between.

The V call is TRBV11-2, the J call TRBJ2-3, with TRBD1 matching 8 bases. The CDR3 sequence is 17 residues long. Germline V gene sequence: CDR1 SGHAT, CDR2 FQNNGV. J was trimmed by 4 bases and V by 1 base; bases with no gene match: 10. This chain's CDR3 is CASSLGGGRGRADTQYF. In DNA form, the CDR3 reads TGTGCCAGCAGCTTAGGAGGTGGCAGGGGGCGTGCAGATACGCAGTATTTT.

This clonotype was counted at least ten times. J is TRBJ1-5 and V is TRBV5-6, with a tentative D call TRBD1 (6 bases). Trimming removed 4 bases from V and 4 bases from J, with 9 bases in between. The germline V gene has CDR1 SGHDT and CDR2 YYEEEE. There are 13 residues in the CDR3. CDR3 loop: CASSTGRNQPQHF. The CDR3 DNA reads TGTGCCAGCAGCACAGGGAGAAATCAGCCCCAGCATTTT. Full variable domain (outside the CDR3, taken from reference TRBV5-6 and TRBJ1-5): DAGVTQSPTHLIKTRGQQVTLRCSPKSGHDTVSWYQQALGQGPQFIFQYYEEEERQRGNFPDRFSGHQFPNYSSELNVNALLLGDSALYLCASSTGRNQPQHFGDGTRLSIL.

The chain links TRBV6-9 to TRBJ2-3, with TRBD2 matching 9 bases. Trimming removed 8 bases from V and 8 bases from J; junction bases left unmatched: 17. This CDR3 region has 16 residues. Germline CDR1 and CDR2: MNHGY and SVAAGI. In nucleotides, the CDR3 is TGTGCCAGCCTCACAGGCCCTAGCGGGGCCCGCGGTACGCAGTATTTT. It specifies CASLTGPSGARGTQYF.

This clonotype was seen a handful of times. This rearrangement joins TRBV7-3 to TRBJ2-1, with a possible D match to TRBD1 (7 bases). The CDR3 runs 14 residues. Trimming removed 5 bases at V and 7 bases at J, with 15 bases between. The V gene's germline CDR1 is SGHTA and CDR2 FQGTGA. The CDR3 here is CASSAGQPFNEQFF. CDR3 sequence (DNA): TGTGCCAGCAGCGCGGGACAGCCGTTTAATGAGCAGTTCTTC.

At least ten counts were recorded for this clonotype. The CDR3 sequence is CASSQGSLGSTDTQYF. The CDR3 nucleotides read TGTGCCAGCAGCCAGGGTAGCCTCGGGAGCACAGATACGCAGTATTTT. The rearrangement joins TRBV4-2 to TRBJ2-3; D ambiguous. Germline V gene sequence: CDR1 LGHNA, CDR2 YNFKEQ. Trimming removed 3 bases at V and 0 bases at J, with 13 bases between. This CDR3 has 16 amino acids.

The table lists this clonotype with many counts. V gene TRBV6-6 combines with J gene TRBJ2-1; no reliable D call. This CDR3 spans 12 amino acids. CDR1 is MNHNY, CDR2 SVGAGI, per germline (reference sequence). V dropped 5 bases and J dropped 5 bases, with 7 bases sitting between them. CDR3 coding DNA: TGTGCCAGCAGTCCCGCTGACAATGAGCAGTTCTTC. Translating it yields CASSPADNEQFF.

This clonotype was counted a few times. The chain uses TRBV12-3 or TRBV12-4 and TRBJ1-2, with D perhaps TRBD1 (5 bases). The length of the CDR3 is 14 residues. V was clipped by 4 bases and J by 2 bases, with 11 bases between them. In nucleotides, the CDR3 is TGTGCCAGCAGTTCCGGGACGTTAAACTATGGCTACACCTTC. Its protein is CASSSGTLNYGYTF.

This clonotype was counted a few times. The V and J genes are TRBV24-1 and TRBJ2-2, with 9 bases matching TRBD1. Germline V gene sequence: CDR1 KGHDR, CDR2 SFDVKD. V lost 3 bases to trimming and J lost 0 bases; unmatched junction nucleotides: 4. This CDR3 contains 17 residues. CDR3 sequence reads: CATSDQGTGTNTGELFF. CDR3 sequence (DNA): TGTGCCACCAGTGATCAAGGGACAGGGACGAACACCGGGGAGCTGTTTTTT.

This clonotype has just one count. This chain uses TRBV6-1 with TRBJ1-1; unclear D gene. Germline lookup yields CDR1 MNHNS and CDR2 SASEGT. This CDR3 has 14 amino acids. With 6 bases removed from V and 6 bases from J, the gap between germline ends came to 17 bases. The CDR3 DNA reads as TGTGCCAGCAGACAGAATTCTGACTCCGCTGAAGCTTTCTTT. Its protein product is CASRQNSDSAEAFF.